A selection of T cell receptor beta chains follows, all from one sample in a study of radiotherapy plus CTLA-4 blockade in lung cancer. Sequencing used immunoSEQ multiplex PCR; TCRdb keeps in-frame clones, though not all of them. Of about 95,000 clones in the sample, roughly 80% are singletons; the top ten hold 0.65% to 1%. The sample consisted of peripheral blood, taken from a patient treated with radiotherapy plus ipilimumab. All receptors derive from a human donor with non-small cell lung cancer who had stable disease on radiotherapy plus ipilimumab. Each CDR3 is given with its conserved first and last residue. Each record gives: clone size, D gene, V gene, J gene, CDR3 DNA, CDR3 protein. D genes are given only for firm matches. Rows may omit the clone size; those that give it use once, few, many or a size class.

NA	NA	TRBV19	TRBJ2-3	TGTGCCAGTAGGCTAAACACAGATACGCAGTATTTT	CASRLNTDTQYF
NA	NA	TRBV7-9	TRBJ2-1	TGTGCCAGCAGCCCGACTCGAGATGAGCAGTTCTTC	CASSPTRDEQFF
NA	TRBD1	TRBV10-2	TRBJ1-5	TGCGCCAGCAGTGAGGGACAGGGGGTGAAGCCCCAGCATTTT	CASSEGQGVKPQHF
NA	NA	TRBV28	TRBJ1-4	TGTGCCAGCAGTTTGCCGAGTATAACTGGGGTGAAGACTCCTAATGAAAAACTGTTTTTT	CASSLPSITGVKTPNEKLFF
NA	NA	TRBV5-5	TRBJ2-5	TGTGCCAGCAGCTCTCTCGGTGGGAGCTCAGAGACCCAGTACTTC	CASSSLGGSSETQYF
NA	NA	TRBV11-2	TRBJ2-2	TGTGCCAGCAGCTTACAGGTTTCGAACACCGGGGAGCTGTTTTTT	CASSLQVSNTGELFF
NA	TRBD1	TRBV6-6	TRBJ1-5	TGTGCCAGCAGTCTCAGGGGGAGGAGCAATCAGCCCCAGCATTTT	CASSLRGRSNQPQHF
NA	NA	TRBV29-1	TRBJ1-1	TGCAGCGTTTGGGGGAGGGGGGAGGCGGAGACCACTGAAGCTTTCTTT	CSVWGRGEAETTEAFF
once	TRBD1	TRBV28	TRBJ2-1	TGTGCCAGCAGTTTCCCCACAGGGGGCTACAATGAGCAGTTCTTC	CASSFPTGGYNEQFF
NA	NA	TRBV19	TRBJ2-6	TGTGCCAGTAGCAGCGGCCGTGTCTCTGGGGCCAACGTCCTGACTTTC	CASSSGRVSGANVLTF
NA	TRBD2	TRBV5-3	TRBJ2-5	TGTGCCAGAAGCTTGAAGTCTAGCGGGGGCCAAGAGACCCAGTACTTC	CARSLKSSGGQETQYF
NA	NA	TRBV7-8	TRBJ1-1	TGTGCCAGCAGCTTAGTTTTGTCTGTCCCTGAAGCTTTCTTT	CASSLVLSVPEAFF
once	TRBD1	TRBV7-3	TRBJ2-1	TGTGCCAGCAGCCCGCGGACAGGGGCCAATGAGCAGTTCTTC	CASSPRTGANEQFF
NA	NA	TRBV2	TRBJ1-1	TGTGCCAGCAAGGAGAACATAAACACTGAAGCTTTCTTT	CASKENINTEAFF
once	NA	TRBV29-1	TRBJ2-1	TGCAGCGTTGAGTCAGGGCAGGCTCTTGGCAATGAGCAGTTCTTC	CSVESGQALGNEQFF
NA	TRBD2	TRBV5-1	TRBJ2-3	TGCGCCAGCAGCTTGGCCCTAGCGGGGGGGTCAGATACGCAGTATTTT	CASSLALAGGSDTQYF
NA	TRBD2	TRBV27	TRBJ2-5	TGTGCCAGCAGGAGGAGCGGGGGGGAAGAGACCCAGTACTTC	CASRRSGGEETQYF
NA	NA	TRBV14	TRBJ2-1	TGTGCCAGCAGCCCAAGGGGGGGGCGTGCGAATGAGCAGTTCTTC	CASSPRGGRANEQFF
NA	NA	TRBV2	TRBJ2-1	TGTGCCAGCAGGGAACAGGGAGCCCTCTACAATGAGCAGTTCTTC	CASREQGALYNEQFF
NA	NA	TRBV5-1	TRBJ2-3	TGCGCCAGCAGCATGGACAGTAGCACAGATACGCAGTATTTT	CASSMDSSTDTQYF
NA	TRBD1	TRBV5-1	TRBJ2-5	TGCGCCAGCAGTTGGGACAGGGCGTGGGAGACCCAGTACTTC	CASSWDRAWETQYF
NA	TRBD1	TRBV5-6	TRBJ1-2	TGTGCCAGCAGCTTGGGGCAGGGGGGCTATGGCTACACCTTC	CASSLGQGGYGYTF